Listed below are T cell receptor beta chains from one sample, sequenced in a study of cytomegalovirus exposure and HLA in healthy donors. Profiling relied on immunoSEQ multiplex PCR, and the TCRdb table lists in-frame clones only, not all of them. The sample lists over 200,000 clones, more than 75% occurring once. Sequencing was performed on PBMCs. The source is a human donor in good health. Both conserved end residues are part of each CDR3. Fields, in order: CDR3 DNA, CDR3 protein, D gene, J gene, CDR3 length, V gene, clone size. The D gene is left open where the match is weak. Rows may omit the clone size; those that give it use once, few, many or a size class.

TGTGCCAGCAGTTACGCTAGCGGGAGCTACGAGCAGTACTTC	CASSYASGSYEQYF	TRBD2	TRBJ2-7	14	TRBV6-5	once
TGCGCCAGCAGCCCGAGGGGGACTATATCATACGAGCAGTACTTC	CASSPRGTISYEQYF	.	TRBJ2-7	15	TRBV5-1	.
TGTGCCAGCAGCCCGACGGCAGGGGGCGCAGATACGCAGTATTTT	CASSPTAGGADTQYF	TRBD1	TRBJ2-3	15	TRBV5-4	.
TGTGCCAGTACAGGGGGCTATGGCTACACCTTC	CASTGGYGYTF	TRBD1	TRBJ1-2	11	TRBV19	once
TGTGCCAGCAGAGGGTCGGCGGGAGCCACCTCCTACGAGCAGTACTTC	CASRGSAGATSYEQYF	TRBD2	TRBJ2-7	16	TRBV28	.
TGTGCCAGCAGCTCACCAAAACAGGGGGCTAGAGAGACCCAGTACTTC	CASSSPKQGARETQYF	TRBD1	TRBJ2-5	16	TRBV7-9	.
TGTGCCAGCAGTGAACTTGGGGCGGGAGCTTGGGGCCAAGAGACCCAGTACTTC	CASSELGAGAWGQETQYF	TRBD2	TRBJ2-5	18	TRBV25-1	.
TGTGCAAGTCGCTTTATTAGGACAGCTAAAAACATTCAGTACTTC	CASRFIRTAKNIQYF	.	TRBJ2-4	15	TRBV12-2	.
TGTGCCAGTAGTGCGGGACTAGCGGACAGCTCCTACGAGCAGTACTTC	CASSAGLADSSYEQYF	TRBD2	TRBJ2-7	16	TRBV19	many
TGTGCCAGCAGCTTGTCCATCTTTGTTACAACCCAAGAGACCCAGTACTTC	CASSLSIFVTTQETQYF	.	TRBJ2-5	17	TRBV7-9	.
TGTGCCAGCAGCCCCATCAGGACAGGGTGGGGCGGGATACCTTCGTACGAGCAGTACTTC	CASSPIRTGWGGIPSYEQYF	TRBD1	TRBJ2-7	20	TRBV27	.
TGTGCCAGCAGTTCGACAGGGGACGAGCAGTACTTC	CASSSTGDEQYF	TRBD1	TRBJ2-7	12	TRBV27	.
TGTGCCAGCAGGGGGGACTACGCAAACAATGAGCAGTTCTTC	CASRGDYANNEQFF	TRBD2	TRBJ2-1	14	TRBV2	.
TGTGCCAGCAGCTCCACCGGGACAGGGGTCTACGAGCAGTACTTC	CASSSTGTGVYEQYF	TRBD1	TRBJ2-7	15	TRBV5-4	.
TGTGCCAGCAGCGCGACAGGGGATGGCTACACCTTC	CASSATGDGYTF	TRBD1	TRBJ1-2	12	TRBV9	.
TGTGCCAGCAGCTTAGCGGGACAATCCCACAATGAGCAGTTCTTC	CASSLAGQSHNEQFF	.	TRBJ2-1	15	TRBV5-6	.
TGTGCCAGCAGCGTAAGTCCCCAAGAGCGGGGGACGATCAGGGGCACAGATACGCAGTATTTT	CASSVSPQERGTIRGTDTQYF	TRBD2	TRBJ2-3	21	TRBV9	.
TGCAGCGTTGAAGTGGTAGGGACCCTGGGTGCTAGCGGGAGGGGAGAGACCCAGTACTTC	CSVEVVGTLGASGRGETQYF	TRBD2	TRBJ2-5	20	TRBV29-1	once
TGCGCCAGCAGAGGGATCAGGGAAGGGTATGGCTACACCTTC	CASRGIREGYGYTF	.	TRBJ1-2	14	TRBV5-1	.
TGTGCCAGCAGCTTTCGCCTAGCCATGGAGACCCAGTACTTC	CASSFRLAMETQYF	.	TRBJ2-5	14	TRBV5-4	.
TGTGCCAGCAGCGGGCAGGGGGTTGAAATATACGAGCAGTACTTC	CASSGQGVEIYEQYF	TRBD1	TRBJ2-7	15	TRBV7-9	.
TGTGCCAGTAGTACGACAGGGCGGCGACAGCCCCAGCATTTT	CASSTTGRRQPQHF	TRBD1	TRBJ1-5	14	TRBV19	.
TGTGCCAGCAGCTCACGGGACTTCTACACCGGGGAGCTGTTTTTT	CASSSRDFYTGELFF	.	TRBJ2-2	15	TRBV7-2	once
TGTGCCCACCAGGGATTACTTCTAGGGGGTAACTATGGCTACACCTTC	CAHQGLLLGGNYGYTF	.	TRBJ1-2	16	TRBV28	.
TGCGCCAGCAGTCGGCCCGAGGACAGGGAGAACACTGAAGCTTTCTTT	CASSRPEDRENTEAFF	TRBD1	TRBJ1-1	16	TRBV10-1	.
TGTGCCAGTAGTATTCGAGGGGGGGGATGGCAGCCCCAGCATTTT	CASSIRGGGWQPQHF	.	TRBJ1-5	15	TRBV19	few
TGTGCCAGCAGCCAAGATGGCGGTTCTCACAACACCGGGGAGCTGTTTTTT	CASSQDGGSHNTGELFF	.	TRBJ2-2	17	TRBV4-2	.
TGTGCCAGCAGTTACGCCAACAGGGGCACTGAAGCTTTCTTT	CASSYANRGTEAFF	TRBD1	TRBJ1-1	14	TRBV6-5	.